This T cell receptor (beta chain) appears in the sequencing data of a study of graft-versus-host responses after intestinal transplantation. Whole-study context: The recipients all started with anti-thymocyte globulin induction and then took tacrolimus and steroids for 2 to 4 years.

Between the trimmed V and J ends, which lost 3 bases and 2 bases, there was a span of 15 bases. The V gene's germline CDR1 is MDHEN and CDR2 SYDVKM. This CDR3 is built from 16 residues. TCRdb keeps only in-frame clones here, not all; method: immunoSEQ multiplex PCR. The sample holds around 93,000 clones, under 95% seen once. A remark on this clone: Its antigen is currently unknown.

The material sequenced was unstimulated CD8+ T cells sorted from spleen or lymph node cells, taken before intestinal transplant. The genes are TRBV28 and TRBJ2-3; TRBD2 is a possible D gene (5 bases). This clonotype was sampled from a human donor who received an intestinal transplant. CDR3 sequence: CASSFLAQPPTDTQYF. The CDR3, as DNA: TGTGCCAGCAGTTTCCTAGCCCAACCACCCACAGATACGCAGTATTTT.